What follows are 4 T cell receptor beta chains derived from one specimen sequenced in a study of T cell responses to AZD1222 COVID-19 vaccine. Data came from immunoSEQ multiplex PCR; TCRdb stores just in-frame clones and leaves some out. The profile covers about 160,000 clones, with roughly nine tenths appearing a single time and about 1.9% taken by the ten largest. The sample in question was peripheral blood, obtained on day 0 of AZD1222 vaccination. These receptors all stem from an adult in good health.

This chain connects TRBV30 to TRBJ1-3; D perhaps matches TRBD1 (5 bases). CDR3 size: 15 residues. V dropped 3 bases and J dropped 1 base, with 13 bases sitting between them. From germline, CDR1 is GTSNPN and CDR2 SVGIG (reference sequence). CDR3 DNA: TGTGCCTGGAGCTCGGGGGTCCAATCTGGAAACACCATATATTTT. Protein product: CAWSSGVQSGNTIYF.

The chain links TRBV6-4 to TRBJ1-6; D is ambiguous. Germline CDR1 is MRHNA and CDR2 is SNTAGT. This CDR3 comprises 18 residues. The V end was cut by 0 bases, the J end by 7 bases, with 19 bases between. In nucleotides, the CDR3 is TGTGCCAGCAGTGACTCTCCTAATCCGGGGATTAGCAATTCACCCCTCCACTTT. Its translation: CASSDSPNPGISNSPLHF.

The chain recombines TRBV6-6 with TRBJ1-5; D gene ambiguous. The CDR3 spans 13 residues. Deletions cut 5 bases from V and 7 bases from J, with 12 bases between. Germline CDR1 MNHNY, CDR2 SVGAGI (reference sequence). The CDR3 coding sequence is TGTGCCAGCAGTCTTAGGGTGCAACAGCCCCAGCATTTT. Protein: CASSLRVQQPQHF.

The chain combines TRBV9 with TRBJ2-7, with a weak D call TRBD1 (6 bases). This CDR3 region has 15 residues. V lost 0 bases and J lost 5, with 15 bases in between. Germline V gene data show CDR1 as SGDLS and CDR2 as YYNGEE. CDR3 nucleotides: TGTGCCAGCAGCGTAGCTCAGGGGCCGACCCACGAGCAGTACTTC. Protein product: CASSVAQGPTHEQYF.